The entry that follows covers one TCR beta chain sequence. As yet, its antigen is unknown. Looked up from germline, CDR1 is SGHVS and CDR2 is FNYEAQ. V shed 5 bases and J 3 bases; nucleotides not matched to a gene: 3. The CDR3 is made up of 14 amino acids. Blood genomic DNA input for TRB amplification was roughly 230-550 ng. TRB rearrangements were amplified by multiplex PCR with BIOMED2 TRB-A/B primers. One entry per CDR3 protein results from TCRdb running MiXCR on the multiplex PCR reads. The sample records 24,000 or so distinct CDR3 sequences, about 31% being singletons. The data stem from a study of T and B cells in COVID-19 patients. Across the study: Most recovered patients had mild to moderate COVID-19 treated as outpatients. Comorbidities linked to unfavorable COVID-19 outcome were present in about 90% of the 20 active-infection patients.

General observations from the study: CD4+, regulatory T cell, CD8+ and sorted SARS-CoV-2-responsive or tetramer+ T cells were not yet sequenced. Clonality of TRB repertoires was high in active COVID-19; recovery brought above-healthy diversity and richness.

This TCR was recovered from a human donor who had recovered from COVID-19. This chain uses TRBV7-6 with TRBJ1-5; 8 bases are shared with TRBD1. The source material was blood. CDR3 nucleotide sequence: TGTGCCAGCAGCCTGGACAGGGACAATCAGCCCCAGCATTTT. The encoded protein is CASSLDRDNQPQHF.